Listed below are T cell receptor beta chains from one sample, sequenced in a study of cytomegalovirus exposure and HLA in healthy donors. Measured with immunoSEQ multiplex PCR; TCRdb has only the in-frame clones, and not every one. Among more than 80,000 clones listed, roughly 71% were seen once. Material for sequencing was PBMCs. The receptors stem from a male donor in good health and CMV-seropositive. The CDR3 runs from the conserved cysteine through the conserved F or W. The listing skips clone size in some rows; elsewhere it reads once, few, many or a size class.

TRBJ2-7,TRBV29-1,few,CSIREGNSYEQYF
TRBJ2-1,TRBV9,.,CASSVATGTDEQFF
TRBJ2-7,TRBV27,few,CASSPGQGYEQYF
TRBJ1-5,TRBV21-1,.,CASSKEETGHQPQHF
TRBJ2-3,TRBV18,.,CASSPGLVGTDTQYF
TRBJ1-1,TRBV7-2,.,CASSAPRGQGAEGEAFF
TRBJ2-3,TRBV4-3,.,CASSRTGLAGGTDTQYF
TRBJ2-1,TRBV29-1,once,CSVWTGNSYNEQFF
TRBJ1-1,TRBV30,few,CAWTQPGRGATEAFF
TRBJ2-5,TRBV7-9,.,CASSLQGYQETQYF
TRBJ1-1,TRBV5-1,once,CASSLAGQVNTEAFF
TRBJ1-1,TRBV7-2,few,CASRLAGQGAPATEAFF
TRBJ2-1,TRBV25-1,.,CASSESLSGGQFF
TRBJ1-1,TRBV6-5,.,CASSSGPSTEAFF
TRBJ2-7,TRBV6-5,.,CASSYVDSYEQYF
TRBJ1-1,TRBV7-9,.,CASSVTGGHTEAFF
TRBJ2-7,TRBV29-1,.,CSALTGVAYEQYF